Included here is one T cell receptor (beta chain) sequence, with context. TCRdb recomputed calls from the multiplex PCR reads with MiXCR, one row per CDR3 protein. The data show tens of thousands of distinct CDR3 sequences, 68% seen once. The data were obtained in a study of breast tumors, draining lymph nodes, adjacent tissues. CDR1 and CDR2 (germline): DFQATT, SNEGSKA (reference sequence). CDR3 length: 17 amino acids. The trim removed 5 bases at V and 0 bases at J, leaving 12 bases unmatched. The V and J genes are TRBV20-1 and TRBJ2-7, with 11 positions matching TRBD2. The source material was tumor-adjacent breast tissue. The receptor's source is a female donor with breast cancer. Some clones in this sample may be carry-over from other donors' samples. DNA for the CDR3: TGCAGTGCTGGGGTAGCGGGAGGGCCATTTGGCTCCTACGAGCAGTACTTC. Translating gives CSAGVAGGPFGSYEQYF.